Following are 28 T cell receptor beta chains from one sample sequenced in a study of shared clonotypes between healthy human individuals. Some clones are missing from TCRdb's copy, which holds only in-frame ones; the method was immunoSEQ multiplex PCR. The sample lists 1,400,000 or so clones, just under 99% occurring once. The sample was naive CD4+ T cells sorted from blood. Subset reported: CD45RA+ positively selected. All receptors come from a man in his thirties or forties in good health.

The rearrangement joins TRBV4-1 to TRBJ2-2; D is perhaps TRBD1 (5 bases). The germline CDR1 and CDR2 sequences are MGHRA and YSYEKL. The CDR3 is made up of 17 amino acids. Trimming removed 3 bases at V and 5 bases at J, with 19 bases between. The CDR3 DNA follows: TGCGCCAGCAGCCACCCCGACAGTTGGTTAGGTACCGGGGAGCTGTTTTTT. Residues: CASSHPDSWLGTGELFF.

This chain joins TRBV19 and TRBJ2-1, with TRBD2 identical over 12 bases. V trimming: 0 bases; J trimming: 7 bases; junction bases outside the gene matches: 10. From germline, CDR1 is LNHDA and CDR2 SQIVND (reference sequence). The CDR3 runs 18 residues. CDR3 in amino acids: CASSIDSTSGRRRNEQFF. The CDR3 nucleotides read TGTGCCAGTAGTATAGATAGCACTAGCGGGAGGCGTAGGAATGAGCAGTTCTTC.

The CDR3 spells CASSEGFGNQPQHF. Written as DNA, the CDR3 is TGTGCCAGCAGTGAGGGGTTTGGCAATCAGCCCCAGCATTTT. This chain connects TRBV2 to TRBJ1-5; no definite D call. The V gene's germline CDR1 is SNHLY and CDR2 FYNNEI. The V and J ends lost 3 bases and 2 bases respectively, with 8 bases between them. The CDR3 spans 14 residues.

The chain employs TRBV6-4 and TRBJ2-7; D may correspond to TRBD1 or TRBD2 (5 bases each). CDR3 length: 17 amino acids. Trimming pared 6 bases from V and 0 bases from J, leaving 21 bases between. The germline CDR1 and CDR2 sequences are MRHNA and SNTAGT. The CDR3 bases are TGTGCCAGCAGCGAAAAGCCGGGACGGAGAAGCTCCTACGAGCAGTACTTC. Residues: CASSEKPGRRSSYEQYF.

The chain carries TRBV7-9 and TRBJ2-7; D is possibly TRBD1 (7 bases). V was cut by 3 bases and J by 5 bases, with 11 bases left in between. Germline assignment: CDR1 SEHNR and CDR2 FQNEAQ (reference sequence). The CDR3 runs 13 residues. The chain's CDR3 is CASSFRGANEQYF. CDR3 nucleotide sequence: TGTGCCAGCAGCTTCAGGGGGGCGAACGAGCAGTACTTC.

This chain connects TRBV29-1 to TRBJ1-5, with TRBD1 matching over 7 bases. J was trimmed by 3 bases and V by 8 bases; bases with no gene match: 4. CDR1 is SQVTM, CDR2 ANQGSEA, per germline. This CDR3 has 12 amino acids. The CDR3 loop reads CSPGTANQPQHF. CDR3 sequence (DNA): TGCAGCCCGGGGACAGCCAATCAGCCCCAGCATTTT. Full variable domain (missing parts from reference TRBV29-1 and TRBJ1-5): SAVISQKPSRDICQRGTSLTIQCQVDSQVTMMFWYRQQPGQSLTLIATANQGSEATYESGFVIDKFPISRPNLTFSTLTVSNMSPEDSSIYLCSPGTANQPQHFGDGTRLSIL.

With regard to this clone: The junction differs from germline at one of its ends, possibly a read error. V usage is TRBV12-5 and J usage is TRBJ1-1, with TRBD1 matching over 9 bases. Germline lookup yields CDR1 LGHNT and CDR2 FRNRAP. The CDR3 spans 13 residues. Here the CDR3 reads CASGLDRGTEAFF. CDR3 nucleotide sequence: TGTGCTAGTGGGTTGGACAGGGGCACTGAAGCTTTCTTT.

The chain uses TRBV14 and TRBJ2-7, with D unresolved. CDR1 SGHDN and CDR2 FVKESK come from the germline V gene. The CDR3 spans 14 residues. V was shortened by 0 bases and J by 3 bases, with 9 bases between the two germline ends. The CDR3 spells CASSQDLFIYEQYF. DNA for the CDR3: TGTGCCAGCAGCCAAGACCTCTTCATCTACGAGCAGTACTTC.

V is TRBV7-9 and J is TRBJ1-2; 9 bases align to TRBD1. In germline, CDR1 is SEHNR, CDR2 FQNEAQ (reference sequence). The CDR3 loop spans 13 amino acids. V shed 6 bases and J 7 bases; nucleotides not matched to a gene: 6. The CDR3 loop is CASSLQGASGYTF. DNA of the CDR3: TGTGCCAGCAGTCTACAGGGGGCCAGTGGCTACACCTTC.

V gene TRBV11-2 combines with J gene TRBJ1-1; the D is unclear. The germline CDR1 and CDR2 sequences are SGHAT and FQNNGV. The CDR3 contains 14 residues. V lost 3 bases and J lost 2, with 10 bases in between. The CDR3 region is CASSFAGFNTEAFF. The DNA of the CDR3 is TGTGCCAGCAGCTTTGCGGGTTTTAACACTGAAGCTTTCTTT.

V is TRBV19 and J is TRBJ2-5; 9 bases fit TRBD2. This CDR3 has 16 amino acids. Losses at the gene ends were 5 bases for V and 2 bases for J; bases not matched to a gene: 9. Germline loops: CDR1 LNHDA, CDR2 SQIVND (reference sequence). CDR3 amino acids: CASSDASSGIQETQYF. CDR3 in DNA: TGTGCCAGTAGTGACGCCTCTAGCGGGATTCAAGAGACCCAGTACTTC.

The chain recombines TRBV5-1 with TRBJ1-4; 7 positions match TRBD1. V lost 0 bases, J lost 6 bases, and 8 bases stayed unmatched. Germline-derived CDR1 and CDR2 are SGHRS and YFSETQ. The CDR3 sequence is 16 residues long. In DNA, the CDR3 is TGCGCCAGCAGCTTGGTTAACCAGGGGGGAGATGAAAAACTGTTTTTT. Translated: CASSLVNQGGDEKLFF.

This clone appeared a single time. This chain joins TRBV13 and TRBJ2-7; 11 bases line up with TRBD2. Germline V lookup: CDR1 PRHDT, CDR2 FYEKMQ (reference sequence). Trimming at V came to 5 bases and at J to 4 bases, leaving 10 bases not matched to a gene. The CDR3 totals 16 residues. CDR3 nucleotides: TGTGCCAGCAGCCGAACCCCGACTAGCGGGGAGTACGAGCAGTACTTC. It translates to CASSRTPTSGEYEQYF.

The chain joins TRBV28 to TRBJ2-7; the match to TRBD2 covers 8 bases. This CDR3 is built from 14 residues. CDR1 and CDR2 from the germline V gene are MDHEN and SYDVKM. V lost 7 bases and J lost 2; bases outside the gene matches: 7. The CDR3 nucleotides read TGTGCCAGCACAGCCGGGACTAGGGCCTACGAGCAGTACTTC. Encoded protein: CASTAGTRAYEQYF.

The J gene is TRBJ1-1, the V gene TRBV4-1, with D uncertain. The CDR3 sequence is 14 residues long. In germline, CDR1 is MGHRA, CDR2 YSYEKL. Trimming pared 8 bases from V and 0 bases from J, leaving 13 bases between. CDR3 DNA: TGCGCCAGCCGTTTGCACGGGGTGAACACTGAAGCTTTCTTT. It encodes CASRLHGVNTEAFF.

The chain joins TRBV9 to TRBJ2-1; 8 bases align to TRBD1. The J segment lost 5 bases and the V segment lost 0 bases, leaving 4 bases of the junction unmatched. CDR1 is SGDLS, CDR2 YYNGEE, per germline. The CDR3 loop spans 15 amino acids. Written as DNA, the CDR3 is TGTGCCAGCAGCGTAGGTCAGGGGGCGAACAATGAGCAGTTCTTC. Translating gives CASSVGQGANNEQFF.

This clone is a singleton in its sample. The chain couples TRBV6-5 to TRBJ2-1; 9 nucleotides agree with TRBD2. With 4 bases clipped from V and 13 bases from J, the junction kept 8 bases outside the gene matches. CDR3 size: 13 residues. Germline V gene lookup returns CDR1 MNHEY and CDR2 SVGAGI. CDR3 sequence: CASSSGREGNQFF. In nucleotides, the CDR3 is TGTGCCAGCAGTTCAGGGCGGGAGGGAAATCAGTTCTTC.

The J gene is TRBJ1-1, the V gene TRBV30; D possibly corresponds to TRBD1 (5 bases). The CDR3 sequence is 13 residues long. With 0 bases removed from V and 10 bases from J, the gap between germline ends came to 15 bases. Germline CDR1 is GTSNPN and CDR2 is SVGIG (reference sequence). The DNA for the CDR3 is TGTGCCTGGAGTGTACCTCTACGGCAGGGAGCTTTCTTT. Protein sequence: CAWSVPLRQGAFF.

The rearrangement uses TRBV27 and TRBJ2-5, with 7 nucleotides matching TRBD1. This CDR3 region has 15 residues. V lost 5 bases and J lost 1; bases outside the gene matches: 7. Germline V gene sequence: CDR1 MNHEY, CDR2 SMNVEV (reference sequence). The CDR3 is CASSHRDSLQETQYF. The CDR3 coding sequence is TGTGCCAGCAGTCATAGGGACAGCCTCCAAGAGACCCAGTACTTC.

This chain links TRBV11-2 with TRBJ2-5; tentatively, D is TRBD2 (6 bases). Germline assignment: CDR1 SGHAT and CDR2 FQNNGV. Trimming took 1 base from V and 7 from J, leaving 13 bases between them. The CDR3 runs 14 residues. CDR3 region: CASSLGSSVGTQYF. CDR3 nucleotide sequence: TGTGCCAGCAGCTTAGGATCTAGCGTGGGGACCCAGTACTTC.

V gene TRBV28 combines with J gene TRBJ2-7; 7 bases line up with TRBD1. There are 14 residues in the CDR3. With 6 bases clipped from V and 2 bases from J, the junction kept 7 bases outside the gene matches. Germline lookup yields CDR1 MDHEN and CDR2 SYDVKM. CDR3 DNA sequence: TGTGCCAGCAGACGACAGGGCGGTGCCTACGAGCAGTACTTC. This gives the protein CASRRQGGAYEQYF.

This rearrangement joins TRBV7-6 to TRBJ2-2; D is ambiguous. This CDR3 region has 16 residues. V was cut by 2 bases and J by 0 bases, with 10 bases left in between. Germline loops: CDR1 SGHVS, CDR2 FNYEAQ. CDR3 in amino acids: CASSLQLLSNTGELFF. In DNA, the CDR3 is TGTGCCAGCAGCTTACAGCTCCTGTCGAACACCGGGGAGCTGTTTTTT.

The genes are TRBV6-1 and TRBJ2-6, with 7 bases that match TRBD1. The CDR3 runs 17 residues. The V gene end was trimmed by 4 bases and the J gene end by 0 bases; junction bases not matched to a gene: 6. Per germline, CDR1 MNHNS and CDR2 SASEGT. In DNA form, the CDR3 reads TGTGCCAGCAGTGCCGGGACAGTAGGCTCTGGGGCCAACGTCCTGACTTTC. It codes for CASSAGTVGSGANVLTF.

V and J are TRBV28 and TRBJ2-2, with D unclear. Deletions cut 5 bases from V and 1 base from J, with 8 bases between. The CDR3 is made up of 14 amino acids. The germline V gene encodes CDR1 MDHEN and CDR2 SYDVKM. The CDR3 DNA reads TGTGCCAGCAGTCCCTCCTTGAACACCGGGGAGCTGTTTTTT. Amino acid sequence: CASSPSLNTGELFF.

This chain uses TRBV9 with TRBJ2-7, with D unresolved. CDR1 SGDLS and CDR2 YYNGEE come from the germline V gene. V dropped 2 bases and J dropped 0 bases, with 12 bases sitting between them. The CDR3 contains 15 residues. The CDR3 here is CASSVGRTSSYEQYF. DNA of the CDR3: TGTGCCAGCAGCGTCGGACGGACGAGCTCCTACGAGCAGTACTTC.

This clone has a single count. The chain combines TRBV27 with TRBJ2-7, with 7 bases identical to TRBD1. Germline lookup yields CDR1 MNHEY and CDR2 SMNVEV (reference sequence). The V and J ends lost 2 bases and 6 bases, in that order; junction bases with no gene match: 4. The length of the CDR3 is 13 residues. The CDR3 loop is CASSLGQGVEQYF. The CDR3 DNA sequence: TGTGCCAGCAGTTTAGGTCAGGGGGTCGAGCAGTACTTC.

This chain connects TRBV5-1 to TRBJ2-3; 9 bases map to TRBD1. Trimming took 4 bases from V and 5 from J; bases not matched to a gene: 11. The CDR3 loop spans 16 amino acids. The germline V gene encodes CDR1 SGHRS and CDR2 YFSETQ. CDR3 in amino acids: CASSRPDRGAVDTQYF. CDR3 DNA: TGCGCCAGCAGCAGGCCGGACAGGGGCGCGGTAGATACGCAGTATTTT.

In the case of this clone: Other nucleotide sequences from this sample produce the same CDR3. The rearrangement joins TRBV27 to TRBJ2-7, with 13 bases matching TRBD2. CDR1 is MNHEY and CDR2 is SMNVEV in the germline V gene (reference sequence). CDR3 length: 15 amino acids. V dropped 6 bases and J dropped 4; count of bases not matched to a gene: 6. This chain's CDR3 is CASRRLAGGPYEQYF. The CDR3 coding sequence is TGTGCCAGCAGAAGACTAGCGGGAGGACCGTACGAGCAGTACTTC.